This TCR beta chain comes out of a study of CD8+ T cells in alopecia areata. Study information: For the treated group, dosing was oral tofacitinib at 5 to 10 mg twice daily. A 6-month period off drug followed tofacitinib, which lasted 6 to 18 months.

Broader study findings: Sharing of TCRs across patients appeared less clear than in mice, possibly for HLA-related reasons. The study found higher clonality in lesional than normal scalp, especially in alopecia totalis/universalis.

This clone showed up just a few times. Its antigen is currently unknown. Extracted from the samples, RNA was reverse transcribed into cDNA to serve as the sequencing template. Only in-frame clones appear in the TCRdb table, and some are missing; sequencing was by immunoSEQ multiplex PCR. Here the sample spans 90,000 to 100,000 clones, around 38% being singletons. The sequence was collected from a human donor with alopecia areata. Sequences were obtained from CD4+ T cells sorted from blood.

CDR3 loop: CASRLRTGPGTGELFF. In DNA form, the CDR3 reads TGTGCCAGTAGACTAAGGACAGGGCCTGGAACCGGGGAGCTGTTTTTT. V usage is TRBV19 and J usage is TRBJ2-2, with 8 positions matching TRBD1. Trimming removed 6 bases from V and 5 bases from J; junction bases left unmatched: 11. The CDR3 has 16 residues. Germline loops: CDR1 LNHDA, CDR2 SQIVND (reference sequence).